Sequencing of this T cell receptor (beta chain) was carried out in a study of T-cell reconstitution after alpha-beta-depleted transplantation in children. Between the trimmed V and J ends, which lost 6 bases and 0 bases, there was a span of 9 bases. This CDR3 has 15 residues. Looked up from germline, CDR1 is MDHEN and CDR2 is SYDVKM. Unique molecular identifiers were incorporated when the TCRbeta library was constructed. A single record per CDR3 protein comes from TCRdb applying MiXCR to the PCR reads. The table includes roughly 100,000 distinct CDR3 sequences, 4.5% to 7.5% detected once. Broader study findings: Day-60 TCRbeta diversity that was high in some patients was derived from surviving recipient T cells and thymic progenitors. It was newly produced T cells that mostly accounted for T-cell counts and diversity one year after transplant. There were reportedly several hundred expanded graft clones from which alpha-beta T cells came about two months after transplant.

This clonotype was detected only a few times. The antigen remains unidentified. The chain uses TRBV28 and TRBJ2-6; tentative D call: TRBD1 (5 bases). This clonotype was obtained from a female patient aged 2-15 years who had a stem cell transplant for Fanconi anemia, so the T cells may come from the graft donor. The source was PBMCs, mostly from graft donor cells, collected 60 days after TCRalphabeta/CD19-depleted stem cell transplant. The CDR3 DNA reads as TGTGCCAGCAGCCTACAGGACTCTGGGGCCAACGTCCTGACTTTC. This translates into CASSLQDSGANVLTF.